A selection of T cell receptor beta chains follows, all from one sample in a study of T cell responses to AZD1222 COVID-19 vaccine. Method: immunoSEQ multiplex PCR; TCRdb's copy keeps in-frame clones and lacks some. The table includes about 190,000 clones, roughly 93% detected once. The material was peripheral blood, obtained on day 0 of AZD1222 vaccination. These receptors came from an adult in good health. Each CDR3 is given with its conserved first and last residue. The D gene is left open where the match is weak. Clone size appears in some rows only: once, few, many, or a class for an expanded clone.

TRBJ1-2	TRBD1	TRBV20-1	NA	TGCAGTGCTAGTCGGTCCCGGGACAGGGGAGTTATAAACTATGGCTACACCTTC	CSASRSRDRGVINYGYTF
TRBJ2-2	TRBD2	TRBV5-1	NA	TGCGCCAGCAGCGTGACCACAGCGGGAGGGGGTACCGGGGAGCTGTTTTTT	CASSVTTAGGGTGELFF
TRBJ1-4	NA	TRBV19	NA	TGTGCCAGTAGTATTCTGATTTCGGGTGAAAAACTGTTTTTT	CASSILISGEKLFF
TRBJ1-2	NA	TRBV11-2	NA	TGTGCCAGCGCCCCACACCTCTATGGCTACACCTTC	CASAPHLYGYTF
TRBJ2-7	TRBD1	TRBV27	NA	TGTGCCAGCAGTTTATTGATGGGACAGTCCTCCTACGAGCAGTACTTC	CASSLLMGQSSYEQYF
TRBJ2-3	NA	TRBV9	NA	TGTGCCAGCAGCGTCGGACTCCATTTAACCGCAGATACGCAGTATTTT	CASSVGLHLTADTQYF
TRBJ2-7	NA	TRBV9	NA	TGTGCCAGCGGGGCCTCCTACGAGCAGTACTTC	CASGASYEQYF
TRBJ2-2	NA	TRBV7-9	NA	TGTGCCAGCAGCTTATTACAGGGGAACACCGGGGAGCTGTTTTTT	CASSLLQGNTGELFF
TRBJ2-7	TRBD2	TRBV5-1	few	TGCGCCAGCAGCTTGACCTCTAGCGGGAGAGGTACCGAGCAGTACTTC	CASSLTSSGRGTEQYF
TRBJ1-3	TRBD1	TRBV29-1	NA	TGCAGCGTTGTCCAGGGGGCAACTGGAAACACCATATATTTT	CSVVQGATGNTIYF
TRBJ2-2	NA	TRBV25-1	NA	TGTGCCAGCAGTGAGTTTAGGGCAGGGCCCTCGGGCACCGGGGAGCTGTTTTTT	CASSEFRAGPSGTGELFF
TRBJ1-1	NA	TRBV7-9	once	TGTGCCAGCAGCTTAGCGGCGACAGCAAAGAACACTGAAGCTTTCTTT	CASSLAATAKNTEAFF
TRBJ2-5	TRBD2	TRBV7-2	NA	TGTGCCAGCAGCCCGGGGACTAGCGGGGGCCAAGAGACCCAGTACTTC	CASSPGTSGGQETQYF
TRBJ1-2	NA	TRBV6-5	NA	TGTGCCAGCAGCCCGAACAGGAATTCTGGCTACACCTTC	CASSPNRNSGYTF
TRBJ2-7	NA	TRBV15	NA	TGTGCCACCCAACCCGGGACTTCATCCTACGAGCAGTACTTC	CATQPGTSSYEQYF
TRBJ1-4	NA	TRBV7-2	NA	TGTGCCAGCAGCCTAGGACCACAAAGGGCTAATGAAAAACTGTTTTTT	CASSLGPQRANEKLFF
TRBJ2-1	TRBD2	TRBV5-1	NA	TGCGCCAGCAGCTTGGCCGCTAGCGGCAATGAGCAGTTCTTC	CASSLAASGNEQFF
TRBJ2-7	TRBD1	TRBV5-4	NA	TGTGCCAGCAGCTTGACAGGGGCCGAGCAGTACTTC	CASSLTGAEQYF
TRBJ1-2	NA	TRBV12-3/TRBV12-4	NA	TGTGCCAGCAGTCCCCCCGGGCCTTATGGCTACACCTTC	CASSPPGPYGYTF
TRBJ2-5	NA	TRBV5-5	few	TGTGCCAGCAGCTTGGGGGGGGGCGAGACCCAGTACTTC	CASSLGGGETQYF
TRBJ1-2	NA	TRBV29-1	NA	TGCAGCGTGTGGGGGGGGGAGGGCTACACCTTC	CSVWGGEGYTF
TRBJ1-2	TRBD1	TRBV6-2/TRBV6-3	NA	TGTGCCAGCAGTTACTCGCGACAGGGCCAAAACTATGGCTACACCTTC	CASSYSRQGQNYGYTF
TRBJ1-3	TRBD1	TRBV2	NA	TGTGCCAGCAGTGAAATAGGGACAGCGATCTCTGGAAACACCATATATTTT	CASSEIGTAISGNTIYF
TRBJ2-7	NA	TRBV28	NA	TGTGCCAGCAGTTCCACCGGGACGGAGGGTCCCTACGAGCAGTACTTC	CASSSTGTEGPYEQYF
TRBJ2-7	NA	TRBV20-1	NA	TGCAGTGCTTGGACAGCGGCAGGGGTATACTTC	CSAWTAAGVYF
TRBJ1-4	NA	TRBV15	NA	TGTGCCACCAGCAGAGCCCCTATCGAAGGGGCAACTAATGAAAAACTGTTTTTT	CATSRAPIEGATNEKLFF
TRBJ1-2	NA	TRBV19	NA	TGTGCCAGTAGGGGGGGCACCGGGACGCCGGGGCCCCATGGCTATGGCTACACCTTC	CASRGGTGTPGPHGYGYTF
TRBJ2-7	TRBD1	TRBV9	NA	TGTGCCAGCAGCCTGGGGGACAGGGCATTCTACGAGCAGTACTTC	CASSLGDRAFYEQYF
TRBJ1-3	NA	TRBV11-2	NA	TGTGCCAGCAGCTTATCATCTGGAAACACCATATATTTT	CASSLSSGNTIYF
TRBJ1-1	TRBD1	TRBV28	NA	TGTGCCAGCAGTCACGGACAGGGTAGGGGGAACACTGAAGCTTTCTTT	CASSHGQGRGNTEAFF
TRBJ2-7	NA	TRBV2	few	TGTGCCAGCAGCCAAGACGGAACCTACGAGCAGTACTTC	CASSQDGTYEQYF
TRBJ2-2	NA	TRBV5-1	NA	TGCGCCAGCAGCAGCGGGACAGCGAACACCGGGGAGCTGTTTTTT	CASSSGTANTGELFF
TRBJ2-1	NA	TRBV7-9	NA	TGTGCCAGCACCGCCAAGGACGCGCCCCAATACAATGAGCAGTTCTTC	CASTAKDAPQYNEQFF
TRBJ2-3	NA	TRBV11-3	NA	TGTGCCAGCAGCACCCAGGGGAGGGGCACAGATACGCAGTATTTT	CASSTQGRGTDTQYF
TRBJ1-2	NA	TRBV2	NA	TGTGCCAGCAGTAAGGACGCGTGGGGTGGCTACACCTTC	CASSKDAWGGYTF
TRBJ1-1	NA	TRBV19	NA	TGTGCCAGTAGTACCCCCCGCGAGAGCACTGAAGCTTTCTTT	CASSTPRESTEAFF
TRBJ2-1	TRBD1	TRBV19	NA	TGTGCCAGTAGTCCTAGGACAGGCTACAATGAGCAGTTCTTC	CASSPRTGYNEQFF
TRBJ1-1	TRBD1	TRBV5-1	many	TGCGCCAGCAGCTCAAAATGGGACAGGGGCATGAACACTGAAGCTTTCTTT	CASSSKWDRGMNTEAFF
TRBJ1-1	NA	TRBV7-2	few	TGTGCCAGCAGCTCGGGGGGGGTATCGAGGACTGAAGCTTTCTTT	CASSSGGVSRTEAFF
TRBJ1-1	TRBD1	TRBV19	NA	TGTGCCAGTAGTCTCCCGGACAGGGGGCGACACACTGAAGCTTTCTTT	CASSLPDRGRHTEAFF
TRBJ2-7	NA	TRBV9	few	TGTGCCAGCAGCCCATGGACTACCCCTGACGGAGCGGAGCAGTACTTC	CASSPWTTPDGAEQYF
TRBJ1-1	TRBD1	TRBV18	NA	TGTGCCAGCTCACCGCCCGGGACAGGGGGCAGTATCGCTGAAGCTTTCTTT	CASSPPGTGGSIAEAFF
TRBJ2-5	NA	TRBV7-9	NA	TGTGCCAGCAGCTCATATCAAGAGACCCAGTACTTC	CASSSYQETQYF
TRBJ2-1	NA	TRBV9	NA	TGTGCCAGCAGCGCCCGGGGGGCGGTTGAGCAGTTCTTC	CASSARGAVEQFF
TRBJ1-4	TRBD1	TRBV11-2	NA	TGTGCCAGCAGCCGGGGACAGGGAAAACTGTTTTTT	CASSRGQGKLFF
TRBJ2-1	NA	TRBV4-2	NA	TGTGCCAGCAGCCCCACGGACATAGGGCTTAATGAGCAGTTCTTC	CASSPTDIGLNEQFF
TRBJ2-2	NA	TRBV18	NA	TGTGCCAGCTCACGGGCAGGAACTTCGAACACCGGGGAGCTGTTTTTT	CASSRAGTSNTGELFF
TRBJ2-5	NA	TRBV2	few	TGTGCCAGCAGTGAGAATGTGGGGGGCACCCAGTACTTC	CASSENVGGTQYF
TRBJ2-2	NA	TRBV21-1	NA	TGTGCCAGCAGCAAACCACCTGCCAGGCACACCGGGGAGCTGTTTTTT	CASSKPPARHTGELFF
TRBJ2-2	TRBD2	TRBV9	NA	TGTGCCAGCAGCGTCGGCGGGAGGGCCCTTGGCCGGGAGCTGTTTTTT	CASSVGGRALGRELFF
TRBJ2-7	TRBD1	TRBV28	NA	TGTGCCAGCAGATCGGCCGGGACAGGGGGCTTCGAGCAGTACTTC	CASRSAGTGGFEQYF
TRBJ2-1	NA	TRBV2	once	TGTGCCAGCATAGAGGGTCCTTCTATCGTCTCCTACAATGAGCAGTTCTTC	CASIEGPSIVSYNEQFF
TRBJ2-2	TRBD2	TRBV2	NA	TGTGCCAGCAGGCCCGGACTAGCGGGAGGGCCCCGCACCGGGGAGCTGTTTTTT	CASRPGLAGGPRTGELFF
TRBJ1-4	NA	TRBV12-3/TRBV12-4	NA	TGTGCCAGCAGTTTTGCCCGGGTTGAAAAACTGTTTTTT	CASSFARVEKLFF
TRBJ2-1	TRBD2	TRBV19	NA	TGTGCCAGTAGTACCCCACTGATTACGGGACTAGCGGGCTCCTACAATGAGCAGTTCTTC	CASSTPLITGLAGSYNEQFF